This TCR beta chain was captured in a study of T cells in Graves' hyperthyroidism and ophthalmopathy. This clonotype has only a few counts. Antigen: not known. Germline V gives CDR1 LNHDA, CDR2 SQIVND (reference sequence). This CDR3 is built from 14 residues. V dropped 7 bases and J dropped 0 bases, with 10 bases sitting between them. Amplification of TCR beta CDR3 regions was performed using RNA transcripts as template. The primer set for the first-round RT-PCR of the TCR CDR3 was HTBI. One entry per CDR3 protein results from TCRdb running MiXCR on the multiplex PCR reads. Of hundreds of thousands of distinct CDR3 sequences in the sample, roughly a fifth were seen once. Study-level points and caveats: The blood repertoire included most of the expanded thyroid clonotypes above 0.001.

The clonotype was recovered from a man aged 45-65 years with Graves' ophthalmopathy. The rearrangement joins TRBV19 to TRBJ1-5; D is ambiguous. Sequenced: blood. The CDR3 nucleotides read TGTGCCAGTATTGCGATTTATAGCAATCAGCCCCAGCATTTT. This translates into CASIAIYSNQPQHF. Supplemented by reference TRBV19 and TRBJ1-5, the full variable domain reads DGGITQSPKYLFRKEGQNVTLSCEQNLNHDAMYWYRQDPGQGLRLIYYSQIVNDFQKGDIAEGYSVSREKKESFPLTVTSAQKNPTAFYLCASIAIYSNQPQHFGDGTRLSIL.